The 7 T cell receptor beta chains given below trace back to one sample, sequenced in a study of T cell responses to AZD1222 COVID-19 vaccine (dated by TCRdb to about 2021). Library preparation employed the immunoSEQ multiplex PCR assay. The table was pulled from immuneACCESS by TCRdb, which kept in-frame rearrangements only. Such tables lose some clones; where checked, under half of the loss comes from unresolved V genes, and the rest has no known cause. The sample yields approximately 160,000 clones; 75% to 95% were counted once. Jointly, the top ten make up about 1.6% of the sample. The sample's time point label is to be understood as: baseline before first vaccination. This specimen was peripheral blood, taken on day 0 of AZD1222 vaccination. The receptors come from an adult in good health.

A single count supports this clone. The V gene is TRBV28, the J gene TRBJ1-1; TRBD1 agrees at 7 bases. The J segment lost 5 bases and the V segment lost 4 bases, leaving 4 bases of the junction unmatched. Looked up from germline, CDR1 is MDHEN and CDR2 is SYDVKM. The CDR3 spans 13 residues. The CDR3 region has the DNA TGTGCCAGCAGTTCGGGACAGCTAACTGAAGCTTTCTTT. It codes for CASSSGQLTEAFF.

In its sample, this clone was seen once. The rearrangement joins TRBV7-2 to TRBJ2-5, with no clear D. The germline V gene encodes CDR1 SGHTA and CDR2 FQGNSA. The CDR3 totals 11 residues. The V end was cut by 1 base, the J end by 4 bases, with 1 base between. For the CDR3, the DNA is TGTGCCAGCAGCTTAGTAGAGACCCAGTACTTC. This translates into CASSLVETQYF.

This chain links TRBV10-2 with TRBJ1-1; 7 bases line up with TRBD1. V lost 4 bases, J lost 9 bases, and 8 bases stayed unmatched. Germline assignment: CDR1 WSHSY and CDR2 SAAADI. The CDR3 covers 13 residues. In DNA, the CDR3 is TGCGCCAGCAGTGGAGGAGACAGGGTTAAAGCTTTCTTT. It yields the protein CASSGGDRVKAFF.

The rearrangement joins TRBV9 to TRBJ2-3, with unresolved D. Trimming removed 0 bases at V and 5 bases at J, with 16 bases between. CDR1 and CDR2 (germline): SGDLS, YYNGEE. This CDR3 has 16 amino acids. The CDR3 here is CASSVGKLLTQDTQYF. DNA of the CDR3: TGTGCCAGCAGCGTAGGGAAACTTCTTACTCAAGATACGCAGTATTTT. The complete variable domain, with remaining parts taken from reference TRBV9 and TRBJ2-3, reads DSGVTQTPKHLITATGQRVTLRCSPRSGDLSVYWYQQSLDQGLQFLIQYYNGEERAKGNILERFSAQQFPDLHSELNLSSLELGDSALYFCASSVGKLLTQDTQYFGPGTRLTVL.

The chain is built from TRBV28 and TRBJ1-5, with D unclear. Germline V CDR1 and CDR2: MDHEN, SYDVKM. This CDR3 has 15 amino acids. The ends were cut back, 5 bases at V and 1 base at J, with 12 bases in the middle. CDR3 sequence: CASSASVLSNQPQHF. Written as DNA, the CDR3 is TGTGCCAGCAGTGCGTCAGTACTGAGCAATCAGCCCCAGCATTTT.

This chain links TRBV27 with TRBJ1-5; 7 bases are a match to TRBD1. This CDR3 region has 16 residues. CDR1 is MNHEY, CDR2 SMNVEV, per germline (reference sequence). V shed 6 bases and J 7 bases; nucleotides not matched to a gene: 15. CDR3 residues: CASSRLGTAAGQPQHF. In DNA, the CDR3 is TGTGCCAGCAGCCGACTCGGGACAGCTGCCGGACAGCCCCAGCATTTT.

This rearrangement joins TRBV28 to TRBJ1-5, with D tentatively TRBD1 (6 bases). V was trimmed by 4 bases and J by 6 bases, leaving 13 bases between them. Germline loops: CDR1 MDHEN, CDR2 SYDVKM. This CDR3 has 14 amino acids. CDR3 loop: CASSSNRAGQPQHF. The CDR3 bases are TGTGCCAGCAGTTCCAACAGGGCCGGTCAGCCCCAGCATTTT.